There are a few counts of the clone carrying this T cell receptor beta chain. Its antigen is unknown. One entry per CDR3 protein results from TCRdb running MiXCR on the reads. The sample has some 220,000 distinct CDR3 sequences; approximately 38% are singletons. The data originate from a study of T cell repertoires in cytomegalovirus infection. The CDR3 runs 20 residues. The V gene's germline CDR1 is MGHRA and CDR2 YSYEKL. J lost 0 bases, V lost 1 base, and 14 bases had no gene match. This sequence joins TRBV4-1 and TRBJ1-5; TRBD1 agrees at 8 bases. This sequence was found in a human donor in good health (CMV status not recorded). Some clones in this sample may be carry-over from other donors' samples. The sample here was CD8+ T cells from cultured PBMCs, taken from culture after CMV antigen stimulation. As DNA, the CDR3 is TGCGCCAGCAGCCAAGCCCCCCTCGACAGGGGCTCAGATAGCAATCAGCCCCAGCATTTT. Protein: CASSQAPLDRGSDSNQPQHF.